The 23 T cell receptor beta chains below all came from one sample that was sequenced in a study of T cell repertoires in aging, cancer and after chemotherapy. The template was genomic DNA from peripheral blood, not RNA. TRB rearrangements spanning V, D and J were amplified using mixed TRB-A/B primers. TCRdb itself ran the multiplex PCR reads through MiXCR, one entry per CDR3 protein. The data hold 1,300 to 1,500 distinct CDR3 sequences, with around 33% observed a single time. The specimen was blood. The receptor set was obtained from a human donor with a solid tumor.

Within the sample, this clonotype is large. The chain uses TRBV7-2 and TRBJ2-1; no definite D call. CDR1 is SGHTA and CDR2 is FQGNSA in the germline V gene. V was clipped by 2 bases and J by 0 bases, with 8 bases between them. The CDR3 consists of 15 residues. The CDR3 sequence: CASSLTVSSYNEQFF. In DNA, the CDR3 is TGTGCCAGCAGCTTAACGGTTAGCTCCTACAATGAGCAGTTCTTC.

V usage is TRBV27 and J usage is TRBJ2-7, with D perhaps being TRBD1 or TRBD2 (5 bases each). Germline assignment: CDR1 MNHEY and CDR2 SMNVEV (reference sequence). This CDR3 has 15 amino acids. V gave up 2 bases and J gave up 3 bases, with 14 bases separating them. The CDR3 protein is CASSLSRAGSYEQYF. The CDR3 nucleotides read TGTGCCAGCAGTTTAAGCCGGGCAGGGAGCTACGAGCAGTACTTC.

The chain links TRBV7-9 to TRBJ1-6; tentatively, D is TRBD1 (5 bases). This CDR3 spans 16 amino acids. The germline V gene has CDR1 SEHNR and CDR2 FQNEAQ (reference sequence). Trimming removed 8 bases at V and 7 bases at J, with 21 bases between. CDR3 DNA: TGTGCCAGCTTGGCGATAGGGGTCGGCGGGAATTCACCCCTCCACTTT. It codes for CASLAIGVGGNSPLHF.

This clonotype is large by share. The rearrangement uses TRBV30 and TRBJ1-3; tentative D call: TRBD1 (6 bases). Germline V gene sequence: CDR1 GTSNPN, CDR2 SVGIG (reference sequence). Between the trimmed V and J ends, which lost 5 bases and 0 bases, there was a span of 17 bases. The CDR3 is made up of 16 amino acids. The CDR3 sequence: CAWGLPGHFSGNTIYF. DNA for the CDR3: TGTGCCTGGGGCCTACCGGGACATTTCTCTGGAAACACCATATATTTT.

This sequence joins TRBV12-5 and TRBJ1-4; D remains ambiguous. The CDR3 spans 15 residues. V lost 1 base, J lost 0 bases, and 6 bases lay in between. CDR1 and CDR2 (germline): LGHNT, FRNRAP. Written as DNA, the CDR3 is TGTGCTAGTGGTTTGGGCAGCTCAACTAATGAAAAACTGTTTTTT. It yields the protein CASGLGSSTNEKLFF.

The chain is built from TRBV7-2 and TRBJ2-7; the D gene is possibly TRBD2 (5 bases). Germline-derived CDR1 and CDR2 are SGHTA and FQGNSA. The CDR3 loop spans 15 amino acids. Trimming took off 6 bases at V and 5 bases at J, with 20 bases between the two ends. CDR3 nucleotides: TGTGCCAGCAGTCCTGTCCCACTTAGCGCCCACGAGCAGTACTTC. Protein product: CASSPVPLSAHEQYF.

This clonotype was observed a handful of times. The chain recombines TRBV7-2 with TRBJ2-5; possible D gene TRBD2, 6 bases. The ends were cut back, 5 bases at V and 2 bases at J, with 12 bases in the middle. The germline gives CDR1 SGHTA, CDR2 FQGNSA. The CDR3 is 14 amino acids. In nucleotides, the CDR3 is TGTGCCAGCAGCCCCCCTAGCGTTCAAGAGACCCAGTACTTC. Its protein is CASSPPSVQETQYF.

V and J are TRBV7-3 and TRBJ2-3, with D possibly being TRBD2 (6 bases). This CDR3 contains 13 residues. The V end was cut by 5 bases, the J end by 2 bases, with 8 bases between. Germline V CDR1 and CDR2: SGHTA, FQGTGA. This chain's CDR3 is CASSASDTDTQYF. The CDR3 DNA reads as TGTGCCAGCAGCGCTAGCGACACAGATACGCAGTATTTT.

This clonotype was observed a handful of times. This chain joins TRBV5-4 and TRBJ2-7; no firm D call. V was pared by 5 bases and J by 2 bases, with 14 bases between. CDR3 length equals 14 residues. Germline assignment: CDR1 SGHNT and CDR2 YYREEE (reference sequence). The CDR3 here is CASSRGPPTYEQYF. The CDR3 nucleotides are TGTGCCAGCAGTCGTGGGCCTCCGACCTACGAGCAGTACTTC.

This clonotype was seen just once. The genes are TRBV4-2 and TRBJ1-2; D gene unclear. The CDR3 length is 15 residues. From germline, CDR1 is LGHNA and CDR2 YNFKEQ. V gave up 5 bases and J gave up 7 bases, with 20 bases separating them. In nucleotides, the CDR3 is TGTGCCAGCAGCTTAATATCCGAGGCGCCTTCTGGCTACACCTTC. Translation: CASSLISEAPSGYTF.

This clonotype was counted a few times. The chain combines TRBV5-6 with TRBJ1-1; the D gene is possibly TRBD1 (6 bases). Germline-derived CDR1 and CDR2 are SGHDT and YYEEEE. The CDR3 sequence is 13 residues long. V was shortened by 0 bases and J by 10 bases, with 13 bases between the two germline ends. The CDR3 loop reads CASSLGTGKGAFF. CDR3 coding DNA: TGTGCCAGCAGCTTGGGTACAGGGAAGGGAGCTTTCTTT. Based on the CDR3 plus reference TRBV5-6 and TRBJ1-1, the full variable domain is DAGVTQSPTHLIKTRGQQVTLRCSPKSGHDTVSWYQQALGQGPQFIFQYYEEEERQRGNFPDRFSGHQFPNYSSELNVNALLLGDSALYLCASSLGTGKGAFFGQGTRLTVV.

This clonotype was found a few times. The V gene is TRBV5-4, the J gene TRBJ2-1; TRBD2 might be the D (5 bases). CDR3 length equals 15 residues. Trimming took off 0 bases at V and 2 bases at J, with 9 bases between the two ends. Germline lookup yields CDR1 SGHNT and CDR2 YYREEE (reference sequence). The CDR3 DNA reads TGTGCCAGCAGCTTGGGTGGGGAGACCTACAATGAGCAGTTCTTC. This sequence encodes CASSLGGETYNEQFF.

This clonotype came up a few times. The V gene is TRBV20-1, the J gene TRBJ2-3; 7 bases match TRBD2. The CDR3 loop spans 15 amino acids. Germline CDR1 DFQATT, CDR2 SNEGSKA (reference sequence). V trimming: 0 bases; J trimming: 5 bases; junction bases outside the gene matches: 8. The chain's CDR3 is CSARDRGRPGDTQYF. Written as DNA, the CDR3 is TGCAGTGCTAGAGACCGCGGGAGACCCGGAGATACGCAGTATTTT.

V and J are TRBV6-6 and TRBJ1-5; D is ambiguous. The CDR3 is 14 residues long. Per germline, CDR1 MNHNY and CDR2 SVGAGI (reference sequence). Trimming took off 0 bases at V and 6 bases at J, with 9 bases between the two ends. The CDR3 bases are TGTGCCAGCAGTTACTCTAGGTACAGTCAGCCCCAGCATTTT. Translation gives CASSYSRYSQPQHF.

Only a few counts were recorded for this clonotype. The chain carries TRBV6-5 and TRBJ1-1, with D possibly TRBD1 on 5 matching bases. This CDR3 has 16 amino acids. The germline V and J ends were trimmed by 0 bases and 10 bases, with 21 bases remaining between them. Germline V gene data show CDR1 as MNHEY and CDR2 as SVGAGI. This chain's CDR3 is CASSYSIYGHARRAFF. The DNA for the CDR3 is TGTGCCAGCAGTTACTCGATTTATGGACACGCCCGGAGAGCTTTCTTT.

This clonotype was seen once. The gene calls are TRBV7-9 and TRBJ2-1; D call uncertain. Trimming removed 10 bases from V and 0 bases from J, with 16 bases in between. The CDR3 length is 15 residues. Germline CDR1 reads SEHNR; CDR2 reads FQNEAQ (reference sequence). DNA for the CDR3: TGTGCCACTGCGGTGTCGGGCAGCTCCTACAATGAGCAGTTCTTC. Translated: CATAVSGSSYNEQFF.

The CDR3 protein is CAWRAGVGVQYF. For the CDR3, the DNA is TGTGCCTGGAGGGCGGGGGTAGGAGTGCAGTATTTT. The chain uses TRBV30 and TRBJ2-3, with 7 bases matching TRBD2. Germline V gives CDR1 GTSNPN, CDR2 SVGIG (reference sequence). V was clipped by 3 bases and J by 11 bases; unmatched bases: 8. The CDR3 is made up of 12 amino acids.

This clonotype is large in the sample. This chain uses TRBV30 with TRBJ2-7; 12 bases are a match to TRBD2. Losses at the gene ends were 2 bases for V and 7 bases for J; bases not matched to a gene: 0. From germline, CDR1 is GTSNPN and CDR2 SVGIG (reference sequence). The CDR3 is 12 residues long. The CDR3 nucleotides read TGTGCCTGGAGTCTAGCGGGAGGGGAGCAGTACTTC. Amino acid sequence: CAWSLAGGEQYF.

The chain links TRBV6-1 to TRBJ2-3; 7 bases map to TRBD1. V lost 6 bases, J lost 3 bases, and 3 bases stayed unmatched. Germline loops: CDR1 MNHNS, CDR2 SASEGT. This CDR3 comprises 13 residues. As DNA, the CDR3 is TGTGCCAGCAGGACGACAGGGACAGATACGCAGTATTTT. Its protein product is CASRTTGTDTQYF.

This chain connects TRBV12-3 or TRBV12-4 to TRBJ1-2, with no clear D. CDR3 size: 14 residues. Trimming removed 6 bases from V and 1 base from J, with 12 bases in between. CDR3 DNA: TGTGCCAGCAGACCGGCGGGGAGTAACTATGGCTACACCTTC. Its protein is CASRPAGSNYGYTF.

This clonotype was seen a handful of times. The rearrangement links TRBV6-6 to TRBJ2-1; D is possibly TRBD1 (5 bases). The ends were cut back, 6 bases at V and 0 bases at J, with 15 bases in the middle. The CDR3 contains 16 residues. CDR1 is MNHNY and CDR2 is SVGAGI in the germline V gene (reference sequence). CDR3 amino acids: CASRSDKGRSYNEQFF. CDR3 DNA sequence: TGTGCCAGCAGGTCGGATAAGGGGCGCTCCTACAATGAGCAGTTCTTC.

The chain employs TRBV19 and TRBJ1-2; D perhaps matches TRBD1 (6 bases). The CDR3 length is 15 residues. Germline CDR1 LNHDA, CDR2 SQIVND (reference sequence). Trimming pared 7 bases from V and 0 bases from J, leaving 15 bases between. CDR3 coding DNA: TGTGCCAGTAACCCAGGGGAAGGGTCTAACTATGGCTACACCTTC. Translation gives CASNPGEGSNYGYTF. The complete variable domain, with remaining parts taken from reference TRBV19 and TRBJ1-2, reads DGGITQSPKYLFRKEGQNVTLSCEQNLNHDAMYWYRQDPGQGLRLIYYSQIVNDFQKGDIAEGYSVSREKKESFPLTVTSAQKNPTAFYLCASNPGEGSNYGYTFGSGTRLTVV.

The DNA of the CDR3 is TGCAGTGCGACAGGGACAGGATGGGCTGAAGCTTTCTTT. Translating it yields CSATGTGWAEAFF. V is TRBV20-1 and J is TRBJ1-1, with 8 nucleotides matching TRBD1. CDR3 size: 13 residues. V lost 6 bases, J lost 6 bases, and 9 bases stayed unmatched. Germline V gene data show CDR1 as DFQATT and CDR2 as SNEGSKA (reference sequence).